Each of the 21 T cell receptor beta chains below was sequenced from the same sample in a study of shared clonotypes between healthy human individuals. Sequenced by immunoSEQ multiplex PCR; TCRdb stores in-frame clones only, minus some. The repertoire holds roughly 500,000 clones, 90% to 96% seen once, with about 0.057% in the top ten. The material sequenced was naive CD4+ T cells sorted from blood. The subset: CD45RA+ positively selected. These receptors originate from a woman aged 25 to 45 in good health.

This sequence joins TRBV19 and TRBJ1-5, with D tentatively TRBD1 (5 bases). The V gene lost 6 bases and the J gene lost 7 bases, with 13 bases spanning the gap. The CDR3 runs to 13 residues. Germline lookup yields CDR1 LNHDA and CDR2 SQIVND (reference sequence). The CDR3 DNA sequence: TGTGCCAGTAGCGGGGGAGCTAGCCAGCCCCAGCATTTT. Translated: CASSGGASQPQHF.

The chain recombines TRBV5-1 with TRBJ1-1; no definite D call. The CDR3 is made up of 15 amino acids. Germline-derived CDR1 and CDR2 are SGHRS and YFSETQ. The V and J ends lost 0 bases and 6 bases respectively, with 15 bases between them. In DNA form, the CDR3 reads TGCGCCAGCAGCTTGGCTGGGAGGGAGTTGGCTGAAGCTTTCTTT. It translates to CASSLAGRELAEAFF.

This chain joins TRBV6-1 and TRBJ1-1; the D is unclear. The CDR3 is made up of 13 amino acids. Trimming left V 7 bases short and J 1 base short, with 10 bases between. In germline, CDR1 is MNHNS, CDR2 SASEGT. As DNA, the CDR3 is TGTGCCAGCACCCGGACGGGGAACACTGAAGCTTTCTTT. It yields the protein CASTRTGNTEAFF.

The chain combines TRBV6-1 with TRBJ2-1; 10 bases align to TRBD2. J was trimmed by 9 bases and V by 6 bases; bases with no gene match: 8. Germline V gene lookup returns CDR1 MNHNS and CDR2 SASEGT. The CDR3 runs 14 residues. The CDR3 sequence: CASRPSGGFGEQFF. The CDR3, as DNA: TGTGCCAGCAGGCCTAGCGGGGGTTTTGGTGAGCAGTTCTTC.

CDR3 amino acids: CASSADRDTDTQYF. Written as DNA, the CDR3 is TGTGCCAGCAGCGCCGACAGGGACACAGATACGCAGTATTTT. The rearrangement uses TRBV7-9 and TRBJ2-3; 7 nucleotides agree with TRBD1. V lost 5 bases and J lost 2; bases outside the gene matches: 4. In germline, CDR1 is SEHNR, CDR2 FQNEAQ (reference sequence). CDR3 length: 14 amino acids.

This chain joins TRBV6-6 and TRBJ1-1, with D tentatively TRBD1 (5 bases). V lost 7 bases and J lost 1, with 16 bases in between. Germline loops: CDR1 MNHNY, CDR2 SVGAGI (reference sequence). The CDR3 runs 15 residues. The CDR3 is CASTYRGWGNTEAFF. The CDR3 nucleotides read TGTGCCAGCACCTATCGGGGGTGGGGGAACACTGAAGCTTTCTTT.

The chain carries TRBV28 and TRBJ1-6, with D maybe TRBD1 (5 bases). Per germline, CDR1 MDHEN and CDR2 SYDVKM. Trimming stripped 4 bases from V and 7 bases from J, with 14 bases between. The CDR3 sequence is 15 residues long. Written as DNA, the CDR3 is TGTGCCAGCAGTTCCGACAGTTTTCGGAATTCACCCCTCCACTTT. Residues: CASSSDSFRNSPLHF.

CDR3 amino acids: CASSSPGPRNTGELFF. In DNA form, the CDR3 reads TGTGCCAGTAGTAGTCCGGGACCGAGGAACACCGGGGAGCTGTTTTTT. V and J are TRBV19 and TRBJ2-2, with D perhaps TRBD1 or TRBD2 (5 bases each). Germline CDR1 is LNHDA and CDR2 is SQIVND (reference sequence). V was trimmed by 4 bases and J by 1 base, leaving 13 bases between them. This CDR3 has 16 amino acids.

The rearrangement joins TRBV19 to TRBJ2-5, with 7 bases lining up with TRBD1. The CDR3 has 13 residues. With V trimmed by 9 bases and J by 5 bases, 9 bases remained unmatched. Germline V lookup: CDR1 LNHDA, CDR2 SQIVND (reference sequence). CDR3 residues: CASSGTVFETQYF. The CDR3 bases are TGTGCCAGCTCCGGGACAGTATTTGAGACCCAGTACTTC.

The chain recombines TRBV28 with TRBJ2-1; the match to TRBD2 covers 12 bases. Germline V CDR1 and CDR2: MDHEN, SYDVKM. The CDR3 is 17 amino acids. The V segment lost 2 bases and the J segment 5 bases; nucleotides outside the gene matches: 7. CDR3 loop: CASSLASGRALNNEQFF. The CDR3 DNA reads TGTGCCAGCAGTTTAGCTAGCGGGAGGGCCTTAAACAATGAGCAGTTCTTC.

V is TRBV12-5 and J is TRBJ1-5; 7 nucleotides agree with TRBD1. This CDR3 comprises 14 residues. Germline CDR1 LGHNT, CDR2 FRNRAP. The junction had 7 bases not matched to a gene; V was cut back by 5 bases and J by 6 bases. CDR3 sequence: CASGLYRGGQPQHF. The CDR3 bases are TGTGCTAGTGGTCTGTACAGGGGCGGTCAGCCCCAGCATTTT.

This rearrangement joins TRBV2 to TRBJ2-5; possibly TRBD2 for D (6 bases). Germline V gene sequence: CDR1 SNHLY, CDR2 FYNNEI. The V end lost 7 bases, the J end lost 4 bases, and 16 bases lay between the germline ends. There are 14 residues in the CDR3. The DNA for the CDR3 is TGTGCCAGCATGATCGGGGGAAGGGGAGAGACCCAGTACTTC. This translates into CASMIGGRGETQYF.

The chain combines TRBV28 with TRBJ1-6, with D uncertain. Trimming took 6 bases from V and 5 from J, leaving 8 bases between them. This CDR3 has 13 amino acids. Germline V gene sequence: CDR1 MDHEN, CDR2 SYDVKM. The CDR3 sequence is CASSSGNNSPLHF. The CDR3 DNA sequence: TGTGCCAGCAGCTCCGGGAATAATTCACCCCTCCACTTT.

The rearrangement links TRBV6-1 to TRBJ2-7; D gene uncertain. CDR1 and CDR2 (germline): MNHNS, SASEGT. The V end lost 4 bases, the J end lost 0 bases, and 10 bases lay between the germline ends. CDR3 length: 14 amino acids. The CDR3 sequence: CASSVIRISYEQYF. The DNA of the CDR3 is TGTGCCAGCAGTGTTATTAGAATCTCCTACGAGCAGTACTTC.

The genes are TRBV5-1 and TRBJ2-2; tentatively, D is TRBD2 (5 bases). The ends were cut back, 3 bases at V and 0 bases at J, with 12 bases in the middle. Looked up from germline, CDR1 is SGHRS and CDR2 is YFSETQ. The length of the CDR3 is 16 residues. The CDR3 is CASSSQRLANTGELFF. CDR3 DNA: TGCGCCAGCAGCTCTCAGCGGCTGGCGAACACCGGGGAGCTGTTTTTT.

V gene TRBV10-3 combines with J gene TRBJ2-5; the match to TRBD1 covers 8 bases. Near its end, the DNA agrees better with TRBJ2-7, so the J call may be wrong. Germline CDR1 is ENHRY and CDR2 is SYGVKD. CDR3 length equals 13 residues. CDR3 region: CAINHRTGSEQYF. The CDR3 DNA follows: TGTGCCATCAACCACCGGACAGGGAGCGAGCAGTACTTC.

CDR3 DNA sequence: TGCGCCAGCAGCTTGGCGATAGCGGGAGGCAATGAGCAGTTCTTC. It encodes CASSLAIAGGNEQFF. The V and J genes are TRBV5-1 and TRBJ2-1; 10 bases line up with TRBD2. After removal of 0 bases from V and 6 bases from J, the junction contained 3 bases not matched to a gene. CDR3 size: 15 residues. The germline V gene encodes CDR1 SGHRS and CDR2 YFSETQ.

The chain has TRBV7-2 and TRBJ2-3; D is perhaps TRBD2 (6 bases). Trimming took 3 bases from V and 0 from J, leaving 13 bases between them. CDR1 is SGHTA and CDR2 is FQGNSA in the germline V gene. This CDR3 region has 16 residues. This CDR3 reads CASSFRGRTSTDTQYF. As DNA, the CDR3 is TGTGCCAGCAGCTTCCGTGGGAGGACTAGCACAGATACGCAGTATTTT.

V gene TRBV6-6 combines with J gene TRBJ2-4; D could derive from TRBD1 or TRBD2 (5 bases each). V was trimmed by 0 bases and J by 1 base, leaving 10 bases between them. The CDR3 is 16 residues long. The germline V gene encodes CDR1 MNHNY and CDR2 SVGAGI (reference sequence). CDR3 region: CASSYSNEGAKNIQYF. CDR3 DNA: TGTGCCAGCAGTTACTCGAATGAGGGGGCCAAAAACATTCAGTACTTC.

V is TRBV19 and J is TRBJ2-1, with 7 positions matching TRBD1. This CDR3 comprises 13 residues. V gave up 7 bases and J gave up 8 bases; unmatched junction bases: 8. In germline, CDR1 is LNHDA, CDR2 SQIVND (reference sequence). CDR3 DNA: TGTGCCAGTACCGATTACAGGGGTTATGAGCAGTTCTTC. It encodes CASTDYRGYEQFF. The entire variable domain, with the rest obtained from reference TRBV19 and TRBJ2-1, is as follows: DGGITQSPKYLFRKEGQNVTLSCEQNLNHDAMYWYRQDPGQGLRLIYYSQIVNDFQKGDIAEGYSVSREKKESFPLTVTSAQKNPTAFYLCASTDYRGYEQFFGPGTRLTVL.

This clone appeared once. DNA for the CDR3: TGTGCCAGCAGCTTAGGAGGACAGCTAGCTCGGGACGAGCAGTACTTC. It encodes CASSLGGQLARDEQYF. V gene TRBV7-9 combines with J gene TRBJ2-7; a weak D match, TRBD1 (6 bases). This CDR3 region has 16 residues. Trimming stripped 1 base from V and 5 bases from J, with 18 bases between. Looked up from germline, CDR1 is SEHNR and CDR2 is FQNEAQ (reference sequence).